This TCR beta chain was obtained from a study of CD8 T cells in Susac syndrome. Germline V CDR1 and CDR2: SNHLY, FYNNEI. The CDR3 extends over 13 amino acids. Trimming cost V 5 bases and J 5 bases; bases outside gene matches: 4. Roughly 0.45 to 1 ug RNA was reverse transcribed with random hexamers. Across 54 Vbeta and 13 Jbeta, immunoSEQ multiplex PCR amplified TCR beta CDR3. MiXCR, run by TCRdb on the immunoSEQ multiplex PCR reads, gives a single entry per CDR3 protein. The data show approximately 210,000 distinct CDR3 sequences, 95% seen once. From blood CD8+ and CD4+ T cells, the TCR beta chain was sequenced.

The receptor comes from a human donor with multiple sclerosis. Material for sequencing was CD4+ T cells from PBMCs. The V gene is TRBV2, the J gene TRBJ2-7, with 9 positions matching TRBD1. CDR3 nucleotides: TGTGCCAGCAGTAGACAGGGGGTGAACGAGCAGTACTTC. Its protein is CASSRQGVNEQYF.